Presented here are 27 T cell receptor beta chains from one specimen sequenced in a study of T cell repertoires in cytomegalovirus infection. No antigen has been identified for these receptors. TCRdb re-called the reads with MiXCR, one entry per CDR3 protein. The table shows about 830,000 distinct CDR3 sequences, with about 33% occurring only once. This specimen was cultured CD8+ T cells from PBMCs, taken from culture after CMV antigen stimulation. These receptors all come from a human donor in good health (CMV status not recorded). Some clones in this sample may be carry-over from other donors' samples.

This clonotype was picked up a small number of times. The chain is built from TRBV12-5 and TRBJ2-7; perhaps TRBD2 as D (6 bases). The CDR3 runs 10 residues. In germline, CDR1 is LGHNT, CDR2 FRNRAP. Trimming shortened V by 7 bases and J by 7 bases, and 8 bases separated the two germline ends. CDR3 residues: CASEGREQYF. In DNA form, the CDR3 reads TGTGCTAGTGAGGGGAGGGAGCAGTACTTC.

This clonotype is categorized as medium-sized. The chain carries TRBV11-2 and TRBJ2-1; 8 bases line up with TRBD2. The ends lost 5 bases at V and 8 bases at J; junction bases unmatched: 17. The CDR3 totals 17 residues. Germline CDR1 is SGHAT and CDR2 is FQNNGV. CDR3 amino acids: CASSVGSGGLRMDEQFF. The CDR3 nucleotides are TGTGCCAGCAGCGTAGGGAGCGGGGGCCTAAGAATGGATGAGCAGTTCTTC.

The chain is built from TRBV6-2 or TRBV6-3 and TRBJ2-7, with unresolved D. V gave up 4 bases and J gave up 5 bases, with 9 bases separating them. This CDR3 has 12 amino acids. Germline V gene data show CDR1 as MNHEY and CDR2 as SVGEGT. This chain's CDR3 is CASSSVRDEQYF. The CDR3 nucleotides read TGTGCCAGCAGTTCAGTTAGGGACGAGCAGTACTTC.

A word on this clonotype: The conserved phenylalanine or tryptophan is not found at the CDR3 terminus, so this likely reflects a read error. Written as DNA, the CDR3 is TGCAGTGCTCCCGGGCATCTAGTCTATGGCTACACCATC. Translating it yields CSAPGHLVYGYTI. This chain uses TRBV20-1 with TRBJ1-2; D is undetermined. The CDR3 is 13 amino acids. Trimming removed 5 bases at V and 4 bases at J, with 14 bases between. The germline CDR1 and CDR2 sequences are DFQATT and SNEGSKA (reference sequence).

This clonotype came up a few times. This chain uses TRBV7-6 with TRBJ2-1; possible D gene TRBD2, 7 bases. Germline V gene lookup returns CDR1 SGHVS and CDR2 FNYEAQ. The CDR3 sequence is 17 residues long. V was pared by 5 bases and J by 0 bases, with 17 bases between. CDR3 sequence (DNA): TGTGCCAGCAGCCCCCGAGCCCGGGGGGCCTCCTACAATGAGCAGTTCTTC. Protein sequence: CASSPRARGASYNEQFF.

The J gene is TRBJ1-1, the V gene TRBV19; a weak D match, TRBD1 (5 bases). The CDR3 runs 16 residues. V lost 6 bases and J lost 5, with 22 bases in between. CDR1 and CDR2 (germline): LNHDA, SQIVND (reference sequence). The CDR3 loop is CASSRLPRRGETEAFF. The CDR3 nucleotides are TGTGCCAGTAGCCGATTGCCCCGTCGGGGGGAGACTGAAGCTTTCTTT.

This clonotype was detected ten times or more. The CDR3 loop is CASSIARISNTEAFF. In DNA form, the CDR3 reads TGTGCCAGTAGTATAGCCAGAATTAGTAACACTGAAGCTTTCTTT. The chain combines TRBV19 with TRBJ1-1, with D uncertain. CDR1 and CDR2 (germline): LNHDA, SQIVND (reference sequence). Trimming took off 1 base at V and 2 bases at J, with 11 bases between the two ends. The CDR3 loop spans 15 amino acids. The full variable domain, with the rest looked up from reference TRBV19 and TRBJ1-1, is DGGITQSPKYLFRKEGQNVTLSCEQNLNHDAMYWYRQDPGQGLRLIYYSQIVNDFQKGDIAEGYSVSREKKESFPLTVTSAQKNPTAFYLCASSIARISNTEAFFGQGTRLTVV.

V and J are TRBV12-3 or TRBV12-4 and TRBJ1-6; no definite D call. The CDR3 covers 15 residues. V was cut by 3 bases and J by 10 bases, with 16 bases left in between. CDR3 in amino acids: CASSFEGPHTSPLHF. The CDR3, as DNA: TGTGCCAGCAGTTTCGAGGGTCCCCATACATCACCCCTCCACTTT.

The V call is TRBV4-3, the J call TRBJ1-2; TRBD1 is a possible D gene (5 bases). The V gene's germline CDR1 is LGHNA and CDR2 YSLEER. The CDR3 is 13 amino acids. The V gene lost 0 bases and the J gene lost 3 bases, with 5 bases spanning the gap. CDR3 in amino acids: CASSQDRDYGYTF. The CDR3 DNA reads as TGCGCCAGCAGCCAAGACAGGGACTATGGCTACACCTTC.

This clonotype was seen a handful of times. The chain recombines TRBV13 with TRBJ1-4, with a weak D call TRBD1 (5 bases). The CDR3 has 14 residues. Deletions cut 5 bases from V and 3 bases from J, with 10 bases between. Germline lookup yields CDR1 PRHDT and CDR2 FYEKMQ (reference sequence). The DNA for the CDR3 is TGTGCCAGCAGCCACCGGGGACCTAATGAAAAACTGTTTTTT. This gives the protein CASSHRGPNEKLFF.

CDR3 bases: TGTGCCAGCAGGTCAACAGGGGTCGCTTTATTGAGTGGCTACACCTTC. Translation: CASRSTGVALLSGYTF. V gene TRBV27 combines with J gene TRBJ1-2; TRBD1 matches at 7 bases. The length of the CDR3 is 16 residues. CDR1 is MNHEY, CDR2 SMNVEV, per germline (reference sequence). After removal of 6 bases from V and 7 bases from J, the junction contained 17 bases not matched to a gene.

This clonotype has ten or more counts. J is TRBJ1-2 and V is TRBV12-3 or TRBV12-4; 7 bases are a match to TRBD1. This CDR3 contains 15 residues. J gave up 4 bases and V 5 bases, and 10 bases lay outside the gene matches. The CDR3 is CASSPTGLGSYGYTF. In nucleotides, the CDR3 is TGTGCCAGCAGTCCGACAGGGCTGGGTAGCTATGGCTACACCTTC.

This clonotype was picked up many times. The chain joins TRBV7-2 to TRBJ1-1; tentative D call: TRBD1 (5 bases). Germline CDR1 reads SGHTA; CDR2 reads FQGNSA. The V end was cut by 3 bases, the J end by 7 bases, with 15 bases between. The CDR3 covers 14 residues. The CDR3 DNA reads as TGTGCCAGCAGCTTTGGGCCCGGGGCGATTGAAGCTTTCTTT. It yields the protein CASSFGPGAIEAFF.

This clonotype was detected only a few times. V and J are TRBV6-1 and TRBJ2-7; 7 nucleotides line up with TRBD1. CDR1 is MNHNS and CDR2 is SASEGT in the germline V gene. The junction had 8 bases not matched to a gene; V was cut back by 7 bases and J by 2 bases. CDR3 length: 14 residues. CDR3 amino acids: CASTEIGTAYEQYF. The CDR3 DNA follows: TGTGCCAGCACCGAAATCGGGACAGCCTACGAGCAGTACTTC.

In this sample, this clonotype turned up many times. The CDR3 region is CAGPEDGGSSNQPQHF. DNA for the CDR3: TGTGCCGGCCCTGAGGACGGGGGGAGTAGCAATCAGCCCCAGCATTTT. This chain joins TRBV6-1 and TRBJ1-5; perhaps TRBD1 as D (5 bases). Per the germline V gene, CDR1 is MNHNS and CDR2 is SASEGT. This CDR3 is built from 16 residues. With 11 bases removed from V and 0 bases from J, the gap between germline ends came to 20 bases.

The sample holds a few counts of this clonotype. The CDR3 DNA reads as TGTGCCAGTAAGGCAGTGGCTAGCGTGGCAGATACGCAGTATTTT. Its translation: CASKAVASVADTQYF. The J gene is TRBJ2-3, the V gene TRBV19, with D possibly matching TRBD2 (6 bases). V shed 7 bases and J shed 4 bases, with 18 bases lying between them. The CDR3 contains 15 residues. CDR1 is LNHDA and CDR2 is SQIVND in the germline V gene (reference sequence).

This clonotype showed up just a few times. The CDR3 nucleotides read TGTGCCAGCAGCGGACAGGGCTACGAGCAGTACTTC. As protein: CASSGQGYEQYF. This sequence joins TRBV12-3 or TRBV12-4 and TRBJ2-7, with 8 positions matching TRBD1. CDR3 length equals 12 residues. With V trimmed by 6 bases and J by 3 bases, 1 base remained unmatched.

Points on this clonotype: One end of the junction fails to match germline, which may point to a read error. The V call is TRBV28, the J call TRBJ1-5; D not certain. The CDR3 has 15 amino acids. Germline CDR1 is MDHEN and CDR2 is SYDVKM. CDR3 coding DNA: TGTGCCAACAGTTTGAGAGGGCCTAGCAATCAGCCCCAGCATTTT. This encodes CANSLRGPSNQPQHF.

This clonotype was observed a single time. The chain recombines TRBV9 with TRBJ2-1; D remains ambiguous. This CDR3 contains 15 residues. The V end lost 0 bases, the J end lost 6 bases, and 13 bases lay between the germline ends. The germline gives CDR1 SGDLS, CDR2 YYNGEE. The CDR3 spells CASSVDVVTGNEQFF. Here the CDR3 DNA reads TGTGCCAGCAGCGTAGACGTAGTTACCGGCAATGAGCAGTTCTTC. Complete variable domain (other parts from reference TRBV9 and TRBJ2-1): DSGVTQTPKHLITATGQRVTLRCSPRSGDLSVYWYQQSLDQGLQFLIQYYNGEERAKGNILERFSAQQFPDLHSELNLSSLELGDSALYFCASSVDVVTGNEQFFGPGTRLTVL.

This chain joins TRBV19 and TRBJ1-2, with D unclear. Germline CDR1 LNHDA, CDR2 SQIVND (reference sequence). V lost 3 bases and J 14 bases, leaving 16 bases between the germline ends. The CDR3 has 12 residues. In DNA form, the CDR3 reads TGTGCCAGTAGTATTGGGCCAACCCTAGGTACCTTC. This codes for CASSIGPTLGTF.

The CDR3 loop is CSADDRAVTEAFF. In DNA, the CDR3 is TGCAGTGCGGACGACAGGGCGGTCACTGAAGCTTTCTTT. The V gene is TRBV20-1, the J gene TRBJ1-1, with 7 bases lining up with TRBD1. Germline loops: CDR1 DFQATT, CDR2 SNEGSKA (reference sequence). The length of the CDR3 is 13 residues. Trimming removed 6 bases from V and 4 bases from J; junction bases left unmatched: 8.

This clonotype has more than one count but fewer than ten. This sequence joins TRBV29-1 and TRBJ2-1; 8 bases fit TRBD1. This CDR3 contains 12 residues. Per germline, CDR1 SQVTM and CDR2 ANQGSEA. With V trimmed by 7 bases and J by 9 bases, 8 bases remained unmatched. The CDR3 DNA reads as TGCAGCGGTCCCACAGGGGGGAGTGAGCAGTTCTTC. Its protein is CSGPTGGSEQFF.

This clonotype showed up just a few times. V and J are TRBV4-1 and TRBJ2-7; 8 nucleotides align to TRBD1. Unmatched junction bases numbered 3, after V lost 3 bases and J lost 5 bases. This CDR3 is built from 13 residues. CDR1 is MGHRA and CDR2 is YSYEKL in the germline V gene. The CDR3 here is CASSQVDRDEQYF. The CDR3 DNA follows: TGCGCCAGCAGCCAGGTGGACAGGGACGAGCAGTACTTC.

This clonotype was observed many times. This rearrangement joins TRBV7-9 to TRBJ2-7; tentatively, D is TRBD1 or TRBD2 (5 bases each). The V end was cut by 1 base, the J end by 0 bases, with 10 bases between. CDR3 length: 15 amino acids. Germline V gives CDR1 SEHNR, CDR2 FQNEAQ (reference sequence). This chain's CDR3 is CASSLVGDGSYEQYF. The CDR3 nucleotides read TGTGCCAGCAGCTTAGTCGGGGACGGCTCCTACGAGCAGTACTTC.

This chain links TRBV5-1 with TRBJ2-1, with 7 nucleotides matching TRBD2. The germline CDR1 and CDR2 sequences are SGHRS and YFSETQ. V gave up 0 bases and J gave up 8 bases; unmatched junction bases: 8. This CDR3 has 15 amino acids. The CDR3 DNA reads TGCGCCAGCAGCTTGGTCGGTGCTAGCGGAGATGAGCAGTTCTTC. Translating it yields CASSLVGASGDEQFF.

Written as DNA, the CDR3 is TGCGCCAGCAGCCAAGGAGGCGGCGCGGCTGAAGCTTTCTTT. Its protein is CASSQGGGAAEAFF. The chain couples TRBV4-1 to TRBJ1-1; D gene unclear. Germline V CDR1 and CDR2: MGHRA, YSYEKL. The CDR3 is 14 amino acids. Trimming shortened V by 1 base and J by 6 bases, and 12 bases separated the two germline ends.

V gene TRBV27 combines with J gene TRBJ1-6; D is uncertain. Germline V gene data show CDR1 as MNHEY and CDR2 as SMNVEV (reference sequence). The CDR3 has 12 amino acids. Trimming took 5 bases from V and 4 from J, leaving 3 bases between them. The CDR3 region has the DNA TGTGCCAGCAGTATTTATAATTCACCCCTCCACTTT. This encodes CASSIYNSPLHF.